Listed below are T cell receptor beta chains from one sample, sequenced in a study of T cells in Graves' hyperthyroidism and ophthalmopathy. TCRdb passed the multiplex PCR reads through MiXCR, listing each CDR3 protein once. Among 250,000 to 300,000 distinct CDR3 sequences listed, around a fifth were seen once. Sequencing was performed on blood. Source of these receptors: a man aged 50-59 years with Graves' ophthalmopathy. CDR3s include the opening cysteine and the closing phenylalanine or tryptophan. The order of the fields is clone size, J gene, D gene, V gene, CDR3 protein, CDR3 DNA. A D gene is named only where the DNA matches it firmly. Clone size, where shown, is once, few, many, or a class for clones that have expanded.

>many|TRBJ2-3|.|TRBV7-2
CASSLFRPDTQYF
TGTGCCAGCAGCTTATTCCGACCAGATACGCAGTATTTT
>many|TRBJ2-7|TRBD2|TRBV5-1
CASSKTSGEYEQYF
TGCGCCAGCAGCAAGACTAGCGGGGAATACGAGCAGTACTTC
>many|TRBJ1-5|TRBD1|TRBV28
CASSFDRVNQPQHF
TGTGCCAGCAGTTTTGACAGGGTCAATCAGCCCCAGCATTTT
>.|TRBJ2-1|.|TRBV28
CASSQRENEQFF
TGTGCCAGCAGCCAACGGGAGAATGAGCAGTTCTTC
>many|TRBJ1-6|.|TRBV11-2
CASSLKQGAGSPLHF
TGTGCCAGCAGCCTTAAACAGGGAGCGGGTTCACCCCTCCACTTT
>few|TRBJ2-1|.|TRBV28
CASSFTSYNEQFF
TGTGCCAGCAGTTTCACCTCCTACAATGAGCAGTTCTTC
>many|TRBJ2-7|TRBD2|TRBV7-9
CASSFTGGIAGGEQYF
TGTGCCAGCAGTTTTACGGGCGGGATAGCGGGAGGCGAGCAGTACTTC
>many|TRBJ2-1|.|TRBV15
CATSRQGGFNEQFF
TGTGCCACCAGCAGGCAGGGGGGGTTCAATGAGCAGTTCTTC
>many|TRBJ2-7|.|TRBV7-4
CASSFGRWRVRSSYEQYF
TGTGCCAGCAGCTTTGGTCGGTGGCGGGTTCGAAGCTCCTACGAGCAGTACTTC
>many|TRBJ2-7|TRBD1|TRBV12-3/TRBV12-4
CASSGDRGPYEQYF
TGTGCCAGCAGTGGGGACAGGGGGCCGTACGAGCAGTACTTC
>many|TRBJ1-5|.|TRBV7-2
CASSSGAGMGQPQHF
TGTGCCAGCAGCTCGGGGGCGGGGATGGGTCAGCCCCAGCATTTT
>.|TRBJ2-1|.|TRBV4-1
CASSPTKDEQFF
TGCGCCAGCAGCCCGACCAAGGATGAGCAGTTCTTC
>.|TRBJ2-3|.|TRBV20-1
CSALRELDTQYF
TGCAGTGCTCTTCGGGAGTTGGATACGCAGTATTTT
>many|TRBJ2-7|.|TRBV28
CASSPPLVTYEQYF
TGTGCCAGCAGTCCACCTCTAGTTACCTACGAGCAGTACTTC
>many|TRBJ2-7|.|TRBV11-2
CASTRDGYEQYF
TGTGCCAGCACCCGAGATGGGTACGAGCAGTACTTC
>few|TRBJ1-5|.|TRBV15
CATSPGGTGIRNQPQHF
TGTGCCACCAGCCCCGGGGGTACAGGGATCCGCAATCAGCCCCAGCATTTT
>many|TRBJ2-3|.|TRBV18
CASSPPNPSTDTQYF
TGTGCCAGCTCACCACCGAACCCTAGCACAGATACGCAGTATTTT
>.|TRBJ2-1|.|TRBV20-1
CSALGTAENEQFF
TGCAGTGCTCTCGGGACGGCTGAGAATGAGCAGTTCTTC
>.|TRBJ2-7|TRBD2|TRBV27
CASRRLAGVHEQYF
TGTGCCAGCAGACGACTAGCGGGAGTTCACGAGCAGTACTTC
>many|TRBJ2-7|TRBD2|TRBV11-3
CASSAGLAGGLHEQYF
TGTGCCAGCAGCGCCGGACTAGCGGGAGGGCTCCACGAGCAGTACTTC
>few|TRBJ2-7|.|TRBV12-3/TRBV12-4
CASSLYFYEQYF
TGTGCCAGCAGCCTATACTTTTACGAGCAGTACTTC
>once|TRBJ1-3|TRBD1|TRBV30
CACRGQGSSFGNTIYF
TGTGCCTGCAGAGGACAGGGATCATCGTTTGGGAACACCATATATTTT
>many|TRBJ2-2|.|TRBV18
CASSPVDVNTGELFF
TGTGCCAGCTCACCAGTGGACGTGAACACCGGGGAGCTGTTTTTT
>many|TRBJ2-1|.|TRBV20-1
CSARGAMGVSYNEQFF
TGCAGTGCTAGAGGGGCCATGGGGGTCTCCTACAATGAGCAGTTCTTC
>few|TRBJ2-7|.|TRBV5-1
CASSLAAGRTYEQYF
TGCGCCAGCAGCTTGGCGGCAGGGCGGACCTACGAGCAGTACTTC
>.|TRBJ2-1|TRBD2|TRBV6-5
CASSYSWAAGGRSGEQFF
TGTGCCAGCAGTTACTCGTGGGCAGCGGGAGGGCGATCCGGTGAGCAGTTCTTC
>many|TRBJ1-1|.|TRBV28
CATSRLTPNTEAFF
TGTGCCACTTCCCGCCTAACACCAAACACTGAAGCTTTCTTT
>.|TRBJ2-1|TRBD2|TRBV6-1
CASSLLAGVQNEQFF
TGTGCCAGCAGTCTACTAGCGGGAGTACAAAATGAGCAGTTCTTC
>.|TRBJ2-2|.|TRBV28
CASKEGALGTGELFF
TGTGCCAGCAAGGAGGGGGCGCTGGGCACCGGGGAGCTGTTTTTT
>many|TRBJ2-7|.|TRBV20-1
CSASPLSGKNVYEQYF
TGCAGTGCTAGCCCCCTCTCAGGGAAAAACGTCTACGAGCAGTACTTC
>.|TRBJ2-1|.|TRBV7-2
CASTPRGGAGSSYNEQFF
TGTGCCAGCACCCCCCGAGGCGGCGCGGGGAGCTCCTACAATGAGCAGTTCTTC
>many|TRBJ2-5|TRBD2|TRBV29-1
CSVEAVTSGGETQYF
TGCAGCGTTGAAGCCGTGACTAGCGGCGGAGAGACCCAGTACTTC
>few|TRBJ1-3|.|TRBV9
CASSVGGSGGNTIYF
TGTGCCAGCAGCGTAGGAGGGTCCGGAGGAAACACCATATATTTT
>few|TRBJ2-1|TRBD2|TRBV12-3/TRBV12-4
CASSDTLLAGGYNEQFF
TGTGCCAGCAGTGATACCCTACTAGCGGGAGGCTACAATGAGCAGTTCTTC